This T cell receptor beta chain comes out of a study of T cell repertoires in cytomegalovirus infection. Study-level background: In public TCR beta signatures, there were indications of both CMV infection and matching HLA type. Overall study results and limits: Accumulated public TCR beta family frequency recognized individuals carrying CMV together with the relevant HLA.

This clonotype was observed at least ten times. Its target is not known. Germline V gives CDR1 SGHVS, CDR2 FQNEAQ. This CDR3 has 15 amino acids. V lost 5 bases and J lost 4, with 17 bases in between. TCRdb re-analysed the reads in MiXCR, keeping a single row per CDR3 protein. Found here are some 270,000 distinct CDR3 sequences, 22% of them singletons; the top ten hold roughly a fifth. The sample consisted of cultured PBMCs, taken from culture after CMV antigen stimulation. This clonotype was sampled from a human donor in good health (CMV status not recorded). Some clones in this sample may be carry-over from other donors' samples. This sequence joins TRBV7-8 and TRBJ1-1, with no clear D. Here the CDR3 reads CASSPDPGSSTEAFF. CDR3 in DNA: TGTGCCAGCAGCCCCGACCCGGGATCGAGCACTGAAGCTTTCTTT. The variable domain in full, with the rest retrieved from reference TRBV7-8 and TRBJ1-1, is GAGVSQSPRYKVAKRGQDVALRCDPISGHVSLFWYQQALGQGPEFLTYFQNEAQLDKSGLPSDRFFAERPEGSVSTLKIQRTQQEDSAVYLCASSPDPGSSTEAFFGQGTRLTVV.